A single T cell receptor beta chain is shown here with its context. Its antigen is not known. TCRdb passed the 5' RACE reads through MiXCR, listing each CDR3 protein once. The sample records about 330,000 distinct CDR3 sequences, roughly 8% being singletons. The data originate from a study of CD8 T cells in ankylosing spondylitis. The germline gives CDR1 SQVTM, CDR2 ANQGSEA. With 4 bases removed from V and 7 bases from J, the gap between germline ends came to 14 bases. This CDR3 is built from 12 residues. Study outcomes and limitations: Characteristic of ankylosing spondylitis blood, it appeared, was a TCR beta motif comprising several highly homologous variants. In the blood and synovial fluid of reactive arthritis, some motif variants had been previously reported. Relatively rare in peripheral blood, disease-linked clones were also CD8+. As reported, disease-linked clones showed significant enrichment in matched ankylosing spondylitis synovial fluid.

This clonotype originated in a male donor with ankylosing spondylitis. The sequenced material came from blood, either unsorted or a sorted T cell fraction (not recorded which). This rearrangement joins TRBV29-1 to TRBJ2-7; D could derive from TRBD1 or TRBD2 (5 bases each). The CDR3 here is CSVGGGSTEQYF. DNA of the CDR3: TGCAGCGTTGGTGGGGGTAGCACAGAGCAGTACTTC.